The 5 T cell receptor beta chains given below trace back to one sample, sequenced in a study of Graves' ophthalmopathy and Graves' hyperthyroidism. The authors amplified TCR beta CDR3 regions from RNA transcripts. Following a first-round RT-PCR that used HTBI primers, a second-round multiplex PCR was carried out. A single record per CDR3 protein comes from TCRdb applying MiXCR to the multiplex PCR reads. The sample holds about 660,000 distinct CDR3 sequences, just over 40% seen once. Sequenced sample: peripheral blood. These receptors all come from an adult man with Graves' ophthalmopathy.

CDR3 sequence: CASSMGVGELFF. The CDR3 DNA reads as TGCGCCAGCAGCATGGGGGTCGGGGAGCTGTTTTTT. The rearrangement links TRBV5-1 to TRBJ2-2; either TRBD1 or TRBD2 may supply D (5 bases each). This CDR3 contains 12 residues. Trimming left V 4 bases short and J 7 bases short, with 8 bases between. Germline V lookup: CDR1 SGHRS, CDR2 YFSETQ.

This clonotype was counted many times. This sequence joins TRBV5-8 and TRBJ2-7; 8 bases are a match to TRBD2. This CDR3 has 15 amino acids. The V gene's germline CDR1 is SGHTS and CDR2 YDEGEE. The V segment lost 0 bases and the J segment 6 bases; nucleotides outside the gene matches: 8. The CDR3: CASSLGAGGHLEQYF. In DNA form, the CDR3 reads TGTGCCAGCAGCTTGGGGGCGGGGGGCCATCTCGAGCAGTACTTC.

This clonotype has ten or more counts. J is TRBJ2-5 and V is TRBV24-1; no definite D call. The CDR3 is made up of 11 amino acids. Deletions cut 4 bases from V and 5 bases from J, with 4 bases between. Per germline, CDR1 KGHDR and CDR2 SFDVKD. CDR3 coding DNA: TGTGCCACCAGTGACTGGGAGACCCAGTACTTC. Its protein is CATSDWETQYF.

This clonotype was recorded only once. A much larger clone differs from this one at a single base, so this may be a read error. This chain joins TRBV19 and TRBJ1-2; D is ambiguous. This CDR3 is built from 13 residues. Trimming shortened V by 4 bases and J by 6 bases, and 12 bases separated the two germline ends. Germline CDR1 reads LNHDA; CDR2 reads SQIVND (reference sequence). CDR3 region: CASSTIQKDGYTF. The CDR3, as DNA: TGTGCCAGTAGTACCATCCAGAAAGATGGCTACACCTTC.

The chain combines TRBV4-1 with TRBJ2-7; tentatively, D is TRBD1 or TRBD2 (5 bases each). V lost 0 bases, J lost 3 bases, and 12 bases lay in between. The germline gives CDR1 MGHRA, CDR2 YSYEKL. The CDR3 totals 15 residues. In DNA form, the CDR3 reads TGCGCCAGCAGCCAAGATGGGACGTCTTACTACGAGCAGTACTTC. Translated, it gives CASSQDGTSYYEQYF.